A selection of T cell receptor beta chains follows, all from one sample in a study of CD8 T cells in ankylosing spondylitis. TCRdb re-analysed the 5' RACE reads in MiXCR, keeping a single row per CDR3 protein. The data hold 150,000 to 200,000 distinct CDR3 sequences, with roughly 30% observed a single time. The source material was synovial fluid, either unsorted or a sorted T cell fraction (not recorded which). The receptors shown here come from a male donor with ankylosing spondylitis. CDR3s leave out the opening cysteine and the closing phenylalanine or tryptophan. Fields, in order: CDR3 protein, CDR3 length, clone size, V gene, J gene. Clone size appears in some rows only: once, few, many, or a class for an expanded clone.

ASSHPAGDRRKTSGSGTQY	19	-	TRBV3-1	TRBJ2-3
ASSLASGGARTTGELF	16	-	TRBV7-2	TRBJ2-2
ASGGAGATDTQY	12	-	TRBV6-1	TRBJ2-3
SPGQGSTDTQY	11	-	TRBV20-1	TRBJ2-3
SARGLLADSYNEQF	14	-	TRBV20-1	TRBJ2-1
ASSHTWTVYGYT	12	-	TRBV10-2	TRBJ1-2
ATSRDEMGISYEQY	14	-	TRBV15	TRBJ2-7
SASTNLAGGPRSYNEQF	17	-	TRBV20-1	TRBJ2-1
SASRGLIALSETQY	14	many	TRBV20-1	TRBJ2-5
SAGGQGADYGYT	12	-	TRBV20-1	TRBJ1-2
ASSLNPWTSGKETQY	15	-	TRBV7-2	TRBJ2-5
ASSLVTPGTSTDTQY	15	-	TRBV7-6	TRBJ2-3
ASSEWGRSSLYSNQPQH	17	-	TRBV2	TRBJ1-5
ASSYSGAPEEKLF	13	-	TRBV6-5	TRBJ1-4
ASSVPGTPSSDTQY	14	-	TRBV2	TRBJ2-3
ASSSQEAQPQH	11	-	TRBV28	TRBJ1-5
ASSPGHFGGQY	11	many	TRBV7-2	TRBJ2-7
ASSQDQRGDPEAF	13	-	TRBV3-1	TRBJ1-1
ASTRSPGANYGYT	13	-	TRBV9	TRBJ1-2
SAIRPRGRGGNEQF	14	many	TRBV20-1	TRBJ2-1
ASSPAGVDYNEQF	13	once	TRBV28	TRBJ2-1
ATSNEPTTGELF	12	few	TRBV15	TRBJ2-2
ASSGTASGANVLT	13	-	TRBV4-1	TRBJ2-6
SARDPDMWEDQETQY	15	few	TRBV20-1	TRBJ2-5
SARDPLSQPQH	11	few	TRBV20-1	TRBJ1-5
SASNSLGTGELF	12	many	TRBV20-1	TRBJ2-2
ASSQDMGLAFLAF	13	once	TRBV4-1	TRBJ1-1
ASRPDRGGYGYT	12	few	TRBV12-3/TRBV12-4	TRBJ1-2
ASTGEGWDSNQPQH	14	many	TRBV2	TRBJ1-5
ATSGQGGYEQF	11	-	TRBV10-3	TRBJ2-1
ASGRDYLSTDTQY	13	-	TRBV7-2	TRBJ2-3
ASSRQSVPLH	10	-	TRBV3-1	TRBJ1-6
ASSFDSYNSPLH	12	-	TRBV27	TRBJ1-6
ASRPGQGFGYT	11	few	TRBV12-3/TRBV12-4	TRBJ1-2
ASSLSGKTGELF	12	few	TRBV7-3	TRBJ2-2
ASSELRETQY	10	few	TRBV6-1	TRBJ2-5
ASSPSSGTGGYNEQF	15	-	TRBV7-2	TRBJ2-1
SARARGGDGEQY	12	-	TRBV20-1	TRBJ2-7